These 22 T cell receptor beta chains came from one sample sequenced in a study of blood T cell repertoires in COVID-19. Measured with immunoSEQ multiplex PCR; TCRdb has only the in-frame clones, and not every one. The sample has approximately 200,000 clones, around 87% seen once. Specimen: PBMCs or T cells enriched from blood (not recorded which). All receptors derive from a man aged 30-40 years in a cohort exposed to, infected with or recovered from COVID-19 (not recorded which).

CDR3 sequence (DNA): TGCGCCAGCAGCGTTGGAAATCGGGGCACTGAAGCTTTCTTT. Amino acid sequence: CASSVGNRGTEAFF. The chain joins TRBV5-1 to TRBJ1-1; no firm D call. This CDR3 region has 14 residues. V lost 4 bases and J lost 4, with 14 bases in between. The germline V gene has CDR1 SGHRS and CDR2 YFSETQ.

The table lists this clone with many counts. The V and J genes are TRBV7-9 and TRBJ2-3; the D is unclear. V gave up 5 bases and J gave up 1 base, with 16 bases separating them. This CDR3 spans 16 amino acids. CDR1 is SEHNR, CDR2 FQNEAQ, per germline (reference sequence). CDR3 coding DNA: TGTGCCAGCAGCCCGCGGTTAAACTTGGGCACAGATACGCAGTATTTT. Protein sequence: CASSPRLNLGTDTQYF.

The gene calls are TRBV7-3 and TRBJ2-1; 14 nucleotides align to TRBD2. CDR1 and CDR2 from the germline V gene are SGHTA and FQGTGA. The J segment lost 5 bases and the V segment lost 1 base, leaving 10 bases of the junction unmatched. This CDR3 has 19 residues. CDR3 region: CASSLNVGLAGEINNEQFF. In DNA, the CDR3 is TGTGCCAGCAGCTTAAACGTGGGACTAGCGGGGGAAATCAACAATGAGCAGTTCTTC.

This clone was observed once. This chain links TRBV12-3 or TRBV12-4 with TRBJ1-5; D unresolved. The ends were cut back, 3 bases at V and 7 bases at J, with 10 bases in the middle. The length of the CDR3 is 13 residues. The CDR3 region is CASSLEGLQPQHF. The CDR3 DNA sequence: TGTGCCAGCAGTTTGGAGGGCTTGCAGCCCCAGCATTTT.

Only one count was recorded for this clone. This sequence joins TRBV27 and TRBJ2-2; 7 nucleotides align to TRBD2. The ends lost 3 bases at V and 5 bases at J; junction bases unmatched: 3. CDR1 is MNHEY, CDR2 SMNVEV, per germline (reference sequence). The length of the CDR3 is 14 residues. The CDR3 region has the DNA TGTGCCAGCAGTTTCGGCGGGAGTACCGGGGAGCTGTTTTTT. Protein product: CASSFGGSTGELFF.

The chain employs TRBV24-1 and TRBJ2-1; 12 nucleotides line up with TRBD2. Looked up from germline, CDR1 is KGHDR and CDR2 is SFDVKD. The CDR3 extends over 16 amino acids. Unmatched junction bases numbered 5, after V lost 0 bases and J lost 9 bases. This chain's CDR3 is CATSDLTTSGRTEQFF. The CDR3 bases are TGTGCCACCAGTGATTTGACAACTAGCGGGAGGACTGAGCAGTTCTTC.

The chain uses TRBV14 and TRBJ2-7; D is perhaps TRBD2 (6 bases). The CDR3 extends over 13 amino acids. The germline V and J ends were trimmed by 7 bases and 5 bases, with 15 bases remaining between them. Germline lookup yields CDR1 SGHDN and CDR2 FVKESK. CDR3: CASKGPPGDEQYF. The CDR3 region has the DNA TGTGCCAGCAAGGGTCCCCCGGGAGACGAGCAGTACTTC.

The chain has TRBV27 and TRBJ2-3; perhaps TRBD1 as D (5 bases). The CDR3 loop spans 14 amino acids. V dropped 3 bases and J dropped 3 bases, with 10 bases sitting between them. Germline-derived CDR1 and CDR2 are MNHEY and SMNVEV (reference sequence). Here the CDR3 reads CASSLAGLTDTQYF. The CDR3 DNA follows: TGTGCCAGCAGTTTGGCAGGGCTTACAGATACGCAGTATTTT.

The gene calls are TRBV10-2 and TRBJ2-7; possible D gene TRBD1, 6 bases. The CDR3 has 13 residues. Germline assignment: CDR1 WSHSY and CDR2 SAAADI. V lost 2 bases and J lost 6, with 11 bases in between. CDR3 sequence: CASSEIGGGEQYF. As DNA, the CDR3 is TGCGCCAGCAGTGAGATAGGGGGTGGCGAGCAGTACTTC.

The V call is TRBV11-2, the J call TRBJ1-5; D is undetermined. Germline lookup yields CDR1 SGHAT and CDR2 FQNNGV. The germline V and J ends were trimmed by 1 base and 6 bases, with 7 bases remaining between them. The CDR3 sequence is 13 residues long. CDR3: CASSLGAGQPQHF. The CDR3 nucleotides are TGTGCCAGCAGCTTAGGGGCAGGTCAGCCCCAGCATTTT. Full variable domain (rest looked up from reference TRBV11-2 and TRBJ1-5): EAGVAQSPRYKIIEKRQSVAFWCNPISGHATLYWYQQILGQGPKLLIQFQNNGVVDDSQLPKDRFSAERLKGVDSTLKIQPAKLEDSAVYLCASSLGAGQPQHFGDGTRLSIL.

The V call is TRBV7-6, the J call TRBJ2-7; 13 nucleotides match TRBD2. The CDR3 length is 16 residues. Germline loops: CDR1 SGHVS, CDR2 FNYEAQ. V was clipped by 1 base and J by 5 bases; unmatched bases: 5. CDR3 residues: CASSLVGTSGNHEQYF. CDR3 nucleotide sequence: TGTGCCAGCAGCTTAGTCGGGACTAGCGGGAACCACGAGCAGTACTTC. The entire variable domain, with the rest obtained from reference TRBV7-6 and TRBJ2-7, is as follows: GAGVSQSPRYKVTKRGQDVALRCDPISGHVSLYWYRQALGQGPEFLTYFNYEAQQDKSGLPNDRFSAERPEGSISTLTIQRTEQRDSAMYRCASSLVGTSGNHEQYFGPGTRLTVT.

This clone was seen just once. The rearrangement uses TRBV19 and TRBJ1-3, with D hard to call. Per the germline V gene, CDR1 is LNHDA and CDR2 is SQIVND (reference sequence). The CDR3 has 13 residues. The V gene lost 8 bases and the J gene lost 4 bases, with 12 bases spanning the gap. The CDR3 sequence: CASGEKRGNTIYF. The CDR3 bases are TGTGCCAGTGGGGAGAAGAGGGGAAACACCATATATTTT.

The chain joins TRBV29-1 to TRBJ2-6, with unresolved D. V was cut by 7 bases and J by 4 bases, with 8 bases left in between. Germline lookup yields CDR1 SQVTM and CDR2 ANQGSEA. The CDR3 length is 12 residues. This CDR3 is CSALFGANVLTF. The CDR3 coding sequence is TGCAGCGCCTTGTTCGGGGCCAACGTCCTGACTTTC.

This clone was recorded at least ten times. The chain has TRBV2 and TRBJ1-5; a possible D gene is TRBD1 (6 bases). The V gene lost 7 bases and the J gene lost 10 bases, with 23 bases spanning the gap. The CDR3 has 15 amino acids. Per the germline V gene, CDR1 is SNHLY and CDR2 is FYNNEI. The CDR3: CASKTAGALSEPQHF. Here the CDR3 DNA reads TGTGCCAGCAAAACCGCAGGGGCGTTATCAGAACCCCAGCATTTT.

This chain uses TRBV11-2 with TRBJ2-3; 12 bases line up with TRBD2. This CDR3 has 18 amino acids. The germline V gene encodes CDR1 SGHAT and CDR2 FQNNGV. After removal of 6 bases from V and 1 base from J, the junction contained 11 bases not matched to a gene. CDR3 sequence reads: CASSNPHRTSGGTDTQYF. The CDR3 coding sequence is TGTGCCAGCAGTAACCCCCACCGGACTAGCGGGGGCACAGATACGCAGTATTTT.

This clone was recorded only once. The V gene is TRBV27, the J gene TRBJ2-5; 9 bases agree with TRBD2. Germline-derived CDR1 and CDR2 are MNHEY and SMNVEV (reference sequence). The trim removed 7 bases at V and 2 bases at J, leaving 8 bases unmatched. CDR3 size: 15 residues. The CDR3 nucleotides are TGTGCCAGCACCCCGGGCGGGGGGGCTCAAGAGACCCAGTACTTC. This sequence encodes CASTPGGGAQETQYF.

V is TRBV15 and J is TRBJ2-7, with D perhaps TRBD1 (6 bases). V was trimmed by 7 bases and J by 0 bases, leaving 16 bases between them. The germline V gene has CDR1 LNHNV and CDR2 YYDKDF (reference sequence). This CDR3 comprises 15 residues. The CDR3 here is CATTPKGDISYEQYF. The CDR3 DNA sequence: TGTGCCACCACCCCAAAGGGGGACATCTCCTACGAGCAGTACTTC.

V is TRBV10-2 and J is TRBJ2-7; 10 bases are a match to TRBD1. This CDR3 contains 11 residues. Per the germline V gene, CDR1 is WSHSY and CDR2 is SAAADI. V gave up 4 bases and J gave up 9 bases; unmatched junction bases: 0. The CDR3 DNA reads TGCGCCAGCAGTGGGACAGGGGGGCAGTACTTC. It yields the protein CASSGTGGQYF.

The rearrangement joins TRBV6-4 to TRBJ2-1; 7 nucleotides line up with TRBD2. The CDR3 loop spans 14 amino acids. CDR1 and CDR2 from the germline V gene are MRHNA and SNTAGT. J was trimmed by 4 bases and V by 3 bases; bases with no gene match: 3. The CDR3 coding sequence is TGTGCCAGCAGTGAAGGACTAGAATACAATGAGCAGTTCTTC. Residues: CASSEGLEYNEQFF.

The DNA for the CDR3 is TGTGCCAGCAGCCGCACCCGGGGATCGAGTCAGCCCCAGCATTTT. This translates into CASSRTRGSSQPQHF. The genes are TRBV3-1 (or the pseudogene TRBV3-2) and TRBJ1-5; D is unresolved. With 4 bases removed from V and 6 bases from J, the gap between germline ends came to 16 bases. Germline lookup yields CDR1 LGHDT and CDR2 YNNKEL (reference sequence). The CDR3 sequence is 15 residues long.

J is TRBJ1-1 and V is TRBV27, with no clear D. This CDR3 contains 14 residues. Trimming pared 9 bases from V and 4 bases from J, leaving 18 bases between. Germline V gene sequence: CDR1 MNHEY, CDR2 SMNVEV (reference sequence). The CDR3 reads CASTELGVGTEAFF. The DNA of the CDR3 is TGTGCCAGTACGGAGCTCGGGGTGGGCACTGAAGCTTTCTTT.

This chain connects TRBV5-1 to TRBJ2-2, with D possibly matching TRBD1 (5 bases). Trimming took off 4 bases at V and 3 bases at J, with 13 bases between the two ends. The CDR3 loop spans 15 amino acids. The germline gives CDR1 SGHRS, CDR2 YFSETQ. CDR3 amino acids: CASSPGLRDTGELFF. The DNA of the CDR3 is TGCGCCAGCAGCCCAGGGTTAAGGGACACCGGGGAGCTGTTTTTT.